Listed below are T cell receptor beta chains from one sample, sequenced in a study of blood T cells in healthy people across ages. In TCRdb, the 5' RACE reads were re-called with MiXCR into one record per CDR3 protein. Of 750,000 to 850,000 distinct CDR3 sequences listed, 25% are singletons. This same sample was also taken into another study, of T cells of mothers and their children.

The specimen was blood. The receptors originated from a boy between 10 and 17 years old in good health. The CDR3 runs from the conserved cysteine through the conserved F or W. D genes are given only for firm matches. Some rows mark clone size as missing; the rest say once, few, many or name a class of expanded clone.

D gene: NA; J gene: TRBJ2-7; clone size: few; V gene: TRBV24-1; CDR3 DNA: TGTGCCACCAGTAGCCCTGTGAACGAGCAGTACTTC; CDR3 protein: CATSSPVNEQYF
D gene: NA; J gene: TRBJ1-2; clone size: NA; V gene: TRBV6-7; CDR3 DNA: TGTGCCAGCAGCAGAGGCTACACCTTC; CDR3 protein: CASSRGYTF
D gene: NA; J gene: TRBJ2-7; clone size: NA; V gene: TRBV7-9; CDR3 DNA: TGTGCCAGCAATTCCCAGGGGGGGGCTGGCGAGCAGTACTTC; CDR3 protein: CASNSQGGAGEQYF
D gene: TRBD2; J gene: TRBJ2-7; clone size: NA; V gene: TRBV10-3; CDR3 DNA: TGTGCCATCAGTACTAGCGGGGGCTACGAGCAGTACTTC; CDR3 protein: CAISTSGGYEQYF
D gene: NA; J gene: TRBJ2-7; clone size: NA; V gene: TRBV20-1; CDR3 DNA: TGCAGTGCTAGAGGCACCATGGGGGTCTCCTACGAGCAGTACTTC; CDR3 protein: CSARGTMGVSYEQYF
D gene: TRBD1; J gene: TRBJ2-3; clone size: NA; V gene: TRBV7-6; CDR3 DNA: TGTGCCAGCAGCCCCCGGACAGGAGAATGGGTTCGAGATACGCAGTATTTT; CDR3 protein: CASSPRTGEWVRDTQYF
D gene: TRBD1; J gene: TRBJ2-7; clone size: NA; V gene: TRBV10-2; CDR3 DNA: TGCGCCAGCACCGGGACAGGGTTCTACGAGCAGTACTTC; CDR3 protein: CASTGTGFYEQYF
D gene: TRBD1; J gene: TRBJ1-6; clone size: few; V gene: TRBV6-5; CDR3 DNA: TGTGCCAGCAGTTACTCGAAAAGGACAGGGGGTAATTCACCCCTCCACTTT; CDR3 protein: CASSYSKRTGGNSPLHF
D gene: NA; J gene: TRBJ1-2; clone size: many; V gene: TRBV7-3; CDR3 DNA: TGTGCCAGCAGCCCCGATGGAGGTCGTGGCTACACCTTC; CDR3 protein: CASSPDGGRGYTF
D gene: TRBD1; J gene: TRBJ1-4; clone size: NA; V gene: TRBV28; CDR3 DNA: TGTACCAGCAGTCCAGGGACAGGGGCTAGTGAAAAACTGTTTTTT; CDR3 protein: CTSSPGTGASEKLFF
D gene: NA; J gene: TRBJ2-7; clone size: NA; V gene: TRBV11-2; CDR3 DNA: TGTGCCAGCAGCCCCTTCCCCAGACAGACCTACGAGCAGTACTTC; CDR3 protein: CASSPFPRQTYEQYF
D gene: NA; J gene: TRBJ1-1; clone size: NA; V gene: TRBV29-1; CDR3 DNA: TGCAGCGTTGAAGATGGAACTGAAGCTTTCTTT; CDR3 protein: CSVEDGTEAFF
D gene: NA; J gene: TRBJ2-5; clone size: NA; V gene: TRBV5-4; CDR3 DNA: TGTGCCAGCAGCTTGAAGGACAGTCAAGAGACCCAGTACTTC; CDR3 protein: CASSLKDSQETQYF
D gene: NA; J gene: TRBJ2-7; clone size: NA; V gene: TRBV4-3; CDR3 DNA: TGCGCCAGCAGCCACATTATGGGGTCGGGAGATTACGAGCAGTACTTC; CDR3 protein: CASSHIMGSGDYEQYF
D gene: TRBD1; J gene: TRBJ2-1; clone size: NA; V gene: TRBV20-1; CDR3 DNA: TGCAGTGCTAGAGATTTTTCCGTGACAGGGGGAAGCTCCTACAATGAGCAGTTCTTC; CDR3 protein: CSARDFSVTGGSSYNEQFF
D gene: TRBD1; J gene: TRBJ2-1; clone size: NA; V gene: TRBV27; CDR3 DNA: TGTGCCAGCAGCATACAGGGGAGTTCCTACAATGAGCAGTTCTTC; CDR3 protein: CASSIQGSSYNEQFF
D gene: NA; J gene: TRBJ2-2; clone size: NA; V gene: TRBV28; CDR3 DNA: TGTGCCAGCAGTTCCTCAGACACCGGGGAGCTGTTTTTT; CDR3 protein: CASSSSDTGELFF
D gene: NA; J gene: TRBJ2-5; clone size: NA; V gene: TRBV20-1; CDR3 DNA: TGCAGTGCTAGAGAATCCCCGGGACCCCGGGAGACCCAGTACTTC; CDR3 protein: CSARESPGPRETQYF
D gene: TRBD1; J gene: TRBJ2-5; clone size: few; V gene: TRBV11-2; CDR3 DNA: TGTGCCAGCAGCTTATTCGGACAGGGATGGCGGGACCAGTACTTC; CDR3 protein: CASSLFGQGWRDQYF
D gene: NA; J gene: TRBJ2-7; clone size: NA; V gene: TRBV18; CDR3 DNA: TGTGCCAGCTCACAGGAGACCTGGTCCTACGAGCAGTACTTC; CDR3 protein: CASSQETWSYEQYF
D gene: TRBD1; J gene: TRBJ1-1; clone size: NA; V gene: TRBV11-2; CDR3 DNA: TGTGCCAGCAGCGACTGGACAGGTTCGAACACTGAAGCTTTCTTT; CDR3 protein: CASSDWTGSNTEAFF
D gene: NA; J gene: TRBJ1-1; clone size: NA; V gene: TRBV28; CDR3 DNA: TGTGCCAGCAGCCGGACAGCATACACTGAAGCTTTCTTT; CDR3 protein: CASSRTAYTEAFF
D gene: NA; J gene: TRBJ1-1; clone size: few; V gene: TRBV27; CDR3 DNA: TGTGCCAGCATCGCTTTCGGGCCTAAGGACACTGAAGCTTTCTTT; CDR3 protein: CASIAFGPKDTEAFF
D gene: TRBD2; J gene: TRBJ2-3; clone size: few; V gene: TRBV4-3; CDR3 DNA: TGCGCCAGCAGCCAATTCCTAGCGGGAGATTCGACAGATACGCAGTATTTT; CDR3 protein: CASSQFLAGDSTDTQYF
D gene: TRBD1; J gene: TRBJ2-4; clone size: few; V gene: TRBV2; CDR3 DNA: TGTGCCAGCAGTTTGACAGGGGTCTATGGCAAAAACATTCAGTACTTC; CDR3 protein: CASSLTGVYGKNIQYF
D gene: TRBD2; J gene: TRBJ2-7; clone size: few; V gene: TRBV7-2; CDR3 DNA: TGTGCCAGCAGCTTAGGGATTGGCGGGGGTGGCGAGCAGTACTTC; CDR3 protein: CASSLGIGGGGEQYF
D gene: NA; J gene: TRBJ1-1; clone size: NA; V gene: TRBV5-5; CDR3 DNA: TGTGCCAGCAGCGGAGTGGTAGGGGATCCTGAAGCTTTCTTT; CDR3 protein: CASSGVVGDPEAFF
D gene: NA; J gene: TRBJ1-3; clone size: NA; V gene: TRBV13; CDR3 DNA: TGTGCCAGCAGCCTACCGGACAGTTACTCTGGAAACACCATATATTTT; CDR3 protein: CASSLPDSYSGNTIYF
D gene: TRBD1; J gene: TRBJ1-2; clone size: NA; V gene: TRBV10-3; CDR3 DNA: TGTGCCATCAGTGGGGGGAGACAGGGGAACTATGGCTACACCTTC; CDR3 protein: CAISGGRQGNYGYTF
D gene: NA; J gene: TRBJ2-7; clone size: few; V gene: TRBV4-3; CDR3 DNA: TGCGCCAGCAGCCAAGATCTCGCTAGCAACTCCTACGAGCAGTACTTC; CDR3 protein: CASSQDLASNSYEQYF
D gene: TRBD1; J gene: TRBJ2-1; clone size: few; V gene: TRBV7-2; CDR3 DNA: TGCGCCAGCAGACCTACAGGGGGCACTGAGCAGTTCTTC; CDR3 protein: CASRPTGGTEQFF
D gene: NA; J gene: TRBJ2-1; clone size: few; V gene: TRBV20-1; CDR3 DNA: TGCAGTGCTAGTACGCCGGACTACAATGAGCAGTTCTTC; CDR3 protein: CSASTPDYNEQFF
D gene: NA; J gene: TRBJ1-2; clone size: NA; V gene: TRBV29-1; CDR3 DNA: TGCAGCGTTAAAACAAGAGCTAACTATGGCTACACCTTC; CDR3 protein: CSVKTRANYGYTF
D gene: NA; J gene: TRBJ1-2; clone size: NA; V gene: TRBV28; CDR3 DNA: TGTGCCAGCAAACCGGGCCCCGAAGATGGCTACACCTTC; CDR3 protein: CASKPGPEDGYTF
D gene: NA; J gene: TRBJ1-6; clone size: few; V gene: TRBV20-1; CDR3 DNA: TGCAGTGCCGAGACCCAACCCTATAATTCACCCCTCCACTTT; CDR3 protein: CSAETQPYNSPLHF
D gene: NA; J gene: TRBJ1-1; clone size: NA; V gene: TRBV10-3; CDR3 DNA: TGTGCCATCAGAGGACAATTGAACACTGAAGCTTTCTTT; CDR3 protein: CAIRGQLNTEAFF
D gene: NA; J gene: TRBJ2-1; clone size: few; V gene: TRBV5-1; CDR3 DNA: TGCGCCAGCAGCACAGGACGGTACAATGAGCAGTTCTTC; CDR3 protein: CASSTGRYNEQFF
D gene: NA; J gene: TRBJ2-5; clone size: many; V gene: TRBV12-3/TRBV12-4; CDR3 DNA: TGTGCCAGCTCCGGAGACCAAGAGACCCAGTACTTC; CDR3 protein: CASSGDQETQYF
D gene: NA; J gene: TRBJ1-2; clone size: NA; V gene: TRBV7-2; CDR3 DNA: TGTGCCAGCAGCGGACCCGTGGTGAACTACACCTTC; CDR3 protein: CASSGPVVNYTF
D gene: NA; J gene: TRBJ1-6; clone size: NA; V gene: TRBV9; CDR3 DNA: TGTGCCAGCAGCGTAGACGCCACCTATAATTCACCCCTCCACTTT; CDR3 protein: CASSVDATYNSPLHF
D gene: NA; J gene: TRBJ1-2; clone size: few; V gene: TRBV20-1; CDR3 DNA: TGCAGTGCTAGAGAGGGGGGTATCTATGGCTACACCTTC; CDR3 protein: CSAREGGIYGYTF
D gene: TRBD2; J gene: TRBJ2-5; clone size: few; V gene: TRBV28; CDR3 DNA: TGTGCCAGCAGTAATAGCGGGAGTAACGTAAAGACCCAGTACTTC; CDR3 protein: CASSNSGSNVKTQYF
D gene: TRBD2; J gene: TRBJ2-7; clone size: few; V gene: TRBV20-1; CDR3 DNA: TGCAGTGCTAGTCGGATAGCGGGAAAGGGTGAGCAGTACTTC; CDR3 protein: CSASRIAGKGEQYF
D gene: NA; J gene: TRBJ2-5; clone size: few; V gene: TRBV2; CDR3 DNA: TGTGCCAGCAGTGAAGCGCTGTCAGGAGGAGAGACCCAGTACTTC; CDR3 protein: CASSEALSGGETQYF
D gene: TRBD2; J gene: TRBJ2-1; clone size: NA; V gene: TRBV4-3; CDR3 DNA: TGCGCCAGCAGCCAACGCTCTGTCAGACTAGCGGGAAATGGGCAGTTCTTC; CDR3 protein: CASSQRSVRLAGNGQFF
D gene: TRBD2; J gene: TRBJ2-7; clone size: few; V gene: TRBV20-1; CDR3 DNA: TGCAGTGCGACTAGCGGGAGCTACGCCTACGAGCAGTACTTC; CDR3 protein: CSATSGSYAYEQYF
D gene: NA; J gene: TRBJ1-1; clone size: few; V gene: TRBV29-1; CDR3 DNA: TGCAGCGTTGTAGACACTGAAGCTTTCTTT; CDR3 protein: CSVVDTEAFF
D gene: NA; J gene: TRBJ2-1; clone size: NA; V gene: TRBV28; CDR3 DNA: TGTGCCAGCAGTTTTTTCCCGTATGAGCAGTTCTTC; CDR3 protein: CASSFFPYEQFF
D gene: NA; J gene: TRBJ2-2; clone size: NA; V gene: TRBV9; CDR3 DNA: TGTGCCAGCAGCGTAGTTTCATACGTTCTCGGCAGTCAGAACACCGGGGAGCTGTTTTTT; CDR3 protein: CASSVVSYVLGSQNTGELFF
D gene: NA; J gene: TRBJ1-4; clone size: NA; V gene: TRBV19; CDR3 DNA: TGTGCCAGTAGTATGCGGCAGGGGACTAATGAAAAACTGTTTTTT; CDR3 protein: CASSMRQGTNEKLFF
D gene: NA; J gene: TRBJ2-1; clone size: NA; V gene: TRBV5-5; CDR3 DNA: TGTGCCAGCAGCGCGAGGGAGAGAGGGCAGTTCTTC; CDR3 protein: CASSARERGQFF
D gene: NA; J gene: TRBJ2-7; clone size: NA; V gene: TRBV5-1; CDR3 DNA: TGCGCCAGCAGCGGGCGGGGGCCGCACTACGAGCAGTACTTC; CDR3 protein: CASSGRGPHYEQYF
D gene: NA; J gene: TRBJ1-1; clone size: few; V gene: TRBV28; CDR3 DNA: TGTGCCAGCAGCCGACCCACCGGCCGCGGTTGGACTGAAGCTTTCTTT; CDR3 protein: CASSRPTGRGWTEAFF
D gene: NA; J gene: TRBJ2-7; clone size: NA; V gene: TRBV10-3; CDR3 DNA: TGTGCCATCAGTGAGTCAGGGGGTCCCTACGAGCAGTACTTC; CDR3 protein: CAISESGGPYEQYF